Below are 22 T cell receptor beta chains sequenced from a single sample in a study of CD8+ T cells in alopecia areata. In each case, RNA was isolated and then reverse transcribed into cDNA as the sequencing template. Sequencing used immunoSEQ multiplex PCR; TCRdb keeps in-frame clones, though not all of them. The table has fewer than 250,000 clones, 50% to 70% seen once. The sample's treatment: oral pan-JAK inhibitor, 5-10 mg twice daily. This material consisted of CD4+ T cells sorted from blood, taken around week 50, from a patient treated with tofacitinib. The receptor source for this set is a human donor with alopecia areata.

The gene calls are TRBV29-1 and TRBJ2-3; a weak D match, TRBD2 (7 bases). V dropped 7 bases and J dropped 4 bases, with 18 bases sitting between them. CDR1 SQVTM and CDR2 ANQGSEA come from the germline V gene. This CDR3 comprises 14 residues. CDR3 coding DNA: TGCAGCGCTGATCGAGGGGGGGCCGCAGATACGCAGTATTTT. Encoded protein: CSADRGGAADTQYF.

This clone showed up many times. J is TRBJ1-2 and V is TRBV9; D is unclear. The V and J ends lost 4 bases and 3 bases respectively, with 10 bases between them. Germline CDR1 reads SGDLS; CDR2 reads YYNGEE. The CDR3 contains 13 residues. In DNA, the CDR3 is TGTGCCAGCAGCCCCGTGTCTGACTATGGCTACACCTTC. Translated, it gives CASSPVSDYGYTF. The full variable domain, completed using reference TRBV9 and TRBJ1-2, is DSGVTQTPKHLITATGQRVTLRCSPRSGDLSVYWYQQSLDQGLQFLIQYYNGEERAKGNILERFSAQQFPDLHSELNLSSLELGDSALYFCASSPVSDYGYTFGSGTRLTVV.

V is TRBV5-1 and J is TRBJ1-4; weak D call: TRBD1 (5 bases). The CDR3 totals 13 residues. Germline V CDR1 and CDR2: SGHRS, YFSETQ. The V end was cut by 3 bases, the J end by 2 bases, with 5 bases between. The CDR3 spells CASSWDTNEKLFF. In DNA form, the CDR3 reads TGCGCCAGCAGCTGGGACACTAATGAAAAACTGTTTTTT.

The chain is built from TRBV5-1 and TRBJ1-6; D gene unclear. The germline V gene has CDR1 SGHRS and CDR2 YFSETQ. Trimming removed 2 bases at V and 6 bases at J, with 12 bases between. The CDR3 spans 15 residues. The CDR3 spells CASSFEGRPNSPLHF. The CDR3 DNA sequence: TGCGCCAGCAGCTTCGAAGGGAGACCTAATTCACCCCTCCACTTT.

V usage is TRBV5-1 and J usage is TRBJ2-7; TRBD1 aligns across 7 bases. CDR3 length: 15 amino acids. V shed 0 bases and J 3 bases; nucleotides not matched to a gene: 6. Germline assignment: CDR1 SGHRS and CDR2 YFSETQ. CDR3 sequence (DNA): TGCGCCAGCAGCTTGGAGGAACAGGGGAGCTACGAGCAGTACTTC. Protein product: CASSLEEQGSYEQYF.

The sample holds a few counts of this clone. The J gene is TRBJ2-5, the V gene TRBV23-1; D call uncertain. TRBV23-1 is noted as an ORF with a role that remains uncertain. The CDR3 consists of 11 residues. Trimming cost V 7 bases and J 5 bases, with 8 bases left between them. CDR3 sequence: CASTKSETQYF. The CDR3 DNA reads as TGCGCCAGCACCAAGAGCGAGACCCAGTACTTC.

This chain connects TRBV6-6 to TRBJ1-1; D may be TRBD1 (5 bases). The V gene lost 6 bases and the J gene lost 1 base, with 12 bases spanning the gap. The CDR3 consists of 14 residues. From germline, CDR1 is MNHNY and CDR2 SVGAGI (reference sequence). The CDR3 is CASSYGGENTEAFF. The CDR3 DNA sequence: TGTGCCAGCAGCTATGGGGGGGAGAACACTGAAGCTTTCTTT.

The chain employs TRBV29-1 and TRBJ1-1; D possibly corresponds to TRBD1 (5 bases). The ends were cut back, 7 bases at V and 10 bases at J, with 19 bases in the middle. Germline V gene data show CDR1 as SQVTM and CDR2 as ANQGSEA. This CDR3 contains 12 residues. CDR3 sequence reads: CSADRRRDGAFF. Written as DNA, the CDR3 is TGCAGCGCCGATAGACGCCGGGACGGAGCTTTCTTT.

In this sample, this clone turned up many times. The gene calls are TRBV30 and TRBJ2-2; 9 nucleotides line up with TRBD1. Germline V gene data show CDR1 as GTSNPN and CDR2 as SVGIG (reference sequence). This CDR3 region has 15 residues. With V trimmed by 0 bases and J by 3 bases, 2 bases remained unmatched. The CDR3 region has the DNA TGTGCCTGGAGTGTACAGGGGGCGCACACCGGGGAGCTGTTTTTT. The encoded protein is CAWSVQGAHTGELFF.

On this clone: Other DNA sequences in this sample translate to the same CDR3. The chain carries TRBV25-1 and TRBJ1-5; D gene unclear. V lost 3 bases, J lost 4 bases, and 7 bases lay in between. CDR3 length: 13 amino acids. CDR1 and CDR2 from the germline V gene are MGHDK and SYGVNS. CDR3 sequence: CASSELGNQPQHF. CDR3 DNA: TGTGCCAGCAGTGAGTTGGGGAATCAGCCCCAGCATTTT.

V usage is TRBV7-8 and J usage is TRBJ2-2; 7 bases are a match to TRBD1. The CDR3 consists of 17 residues. Germline CDR1 is SGHVS and CDR2 is FQNEAQ. The V segment lost 5 bases and the J segment 0 bases; nucleotides outside the gene matches: 9. The DNA for the CDR3 is TGTGCCAGCAGCCTCAGGCCCGGGACAGCGAACACCGGGGAGCTGTTTTTT. The encoded protein is CASSLRPGTANTGELFF.

The chain has TRBV7-2 and TRBJ1-5; TRBD1 agrees at 7 bases. V lost 5 bases and J lost 8; bases outside the gene matches: 18. Germline V gene data show CDR1 as SGHTA and CDR2 as FQGNSA. CDR3 length equals 17 residues. This CDR3 reads CASSPEVHHRGREPQHF. CDR3 DNA: TGTGCCAGCAGCCCCGAAGTCCATCACAGGGGTCGGGAGCCCCAGCATTTT.

The chain joins TRBV29-1 to TRBJ1-2; D is possibly TRBD1 (5 bases). Germline-derived CDR1 and CDR2 are SQVTM and ANQGSEA. The CDR3 is 12 amino acids. V shed 6 bases and J shed 4 bases, with 12 bases lying between them. DNA for the CDR3: TGCAGCGTCGGAGACAGCCGCTATGGCTACACCTTC. As protein: CSVGDSRYGYTF.

This clone was observed a handful of times. The genes are TRBV29-1 and TRBJ2-7; no clear D. V was pared by 4 bases and J by 4 bases, with 8 bases between. The CDR3 extends over 11 amino acids. Germline CDR1 reads SQVTM; CDR2 reads ANQGSEA. CDR3 protein: CSVVVGYEQYF. The CDR3 DNA is TGCAGCGTTGTTGTGGGGTACGAGCAGTACTTC.

This clone was detected a few times. The chain is built from TRBV19 and TRBJ2-2; D gene ambiguous. Trimming left V 6 bases short and J 1 base short, with 6 bases between. This CDR3 contains 13 residues. The germline gives CDR1 LNHDA, CDR2 SQIVND (reference sequence). Here the CDR3 reads CASRRQNTGELFF. For the CDR3, the DNA is TGTGCCAGTAGACGACAGAACACCGGGGAGCTGTTTTTT. Together with reference TRBV19 and TRBJ2-2, the CDR3 gives the full variable domain: DGGITQSPKYLFRKEGQNVTLSCEQNLNHDAMYWYRQDPGQGLRLIYYSQIVNDFQKGDIAEGYSVSREKKESFPLTVTSAQKNPTAFYLCASRRQNTGELFFGEGSRLTVL.

This rearrangement joins TRBV12-5 to TRBJ2-2, with D tentatively TRBD1 (5 bases). Trimming removed 7 bases from V and 7 bases from J, with 19 bases in between. CDR1 and CDR2 (germline): LGHNT, FRNRAP. The CDR3 covers 15 residues. Written as DNA, the CDR3 is TGTGCTAGTGTCCCATCCTTGGGGCGCGGCGGGGAGCTGTTTTTT. It yields the protein CASVPSLGRGGELFF.

Only a few counts were recorded for this clone. The chain recombines TRBV7-8 with TRBJ2-7, with 8 bases aligning to TRBD2. CDR1 is SGHVS and CDR2 is FQNEAQ in the germline V gene. Unmatched junction bases numbered 8, after V lost 5 bases and J lost 2 bases. The CDR3 extends over 15 amino acids. Here the CDR3 reads CASSPERGFTYEQYF. The CDR3 DNA is TGTGCCAGCAGCCCAGAGCGGGGGTTCACCTACGAGCAGTACTTC.

V gene TRBV30 combines with J gene TRBJ1-1; D not resolved. The CDR3 consists of 10 residues. V was shortened by 5 bases and J by 5 bases, with 6 bases between the two germline ends. The V gene's germline CDR1 is GTSNPN and CDR2 SVGIG (reference sequence). The CDR3 loop is CAWGGTEAFF. The CDR3 DNA follows: TGTGCCTGGGGTGGGACTGAAGCTTTCTTT.

This clone was picked up one time. The chain employs TRBV30 and TRBJ1-2, with a possible D match to TRBD1 (5 bases). Germline CDR1 is GTSNPN and CDR2 is SVGIG (reference sequence). Deletions cut 4 bases from V and 6 bases from J, with 24 bases between. The CDR3 consists of 16 residues. DNA of the CDR3: TGTGCCTGGATCAAAAAGGGGAAAGGGGAGGATAATGGCTACACCTTC. This gives the protein CAWIKKGKGEDNGYTF. Full variable domain (remainder filled in from reference TRBV30 and TRBJ1-2): SQTIHQWPATLVQPVGSPLSLECTVEGTSNPNLYWYRQAAGRGLQLLFYSVGIGQISSEVPQNLSASRPQDRQFILSSKKLLLSDSGFYLCAWIKKGKGEDNGYTFGSGTRLTVV.

This chain uses TRBV7-2 with TRBJ2-2; D remains unclear. The CDR3 is 15 residues long. Trimming took off 5 bases at V and 0 bases at J, with 10 bases between the two ends. Germline CDR1 and CDR2: SGHTA and FQGNSA. DNA for the CDR3: TGTGCCAGCAGCCCTCTAGTTGCGAACACCGGGGAGCTGTTTTTT. Protein sequence: CASSPLVANTGELFF.

The J gene is TRBJ1-2, the V gene TRBV14, with D perhaps TRBD1 (5 bases). From germline, CDR1 is SGHDN and CDR2 FVKESK. Trimming pared 4 bases from V and 5 bases from J, leaving 14 bases between. This CDR3 spans 14 amino acids. CDR3 DNA sequence: TGTGCCAGCAGCCCGAATGCGGGACCGTATGGCTACACCTTC. It yields the protein CASSPNAGPYGYTF.

This clone was picked up a small number of times. This sequence joins TRBV2 and TRBJ1-5, with D unresolved. The CDR3 loop spans 16 amino acids. V was shortened by 3 bases and J by 0 bases, with 12 bases between the two germline ends. Germline V lookup: CDR1 SNHLY, CDR2 FYNNEI. The CDR3 loop reads CASSEMGGDSNQPQHF. The CDR3 nucleotides read TGTGCCAGCAGTGAGATGGGAGGAGATAGCAATCAGCCCCAGCATTTT.